This T cell receptor beta chain was identified in a study of shared clonotypes between healthy human individuals. Here immunoSEQ multiplex PCR was the method, and the copy in TCRdb shows in-frame clones only, minus some. The sample records around 980,000 clones, about 80% being singletons. V shed 6 bases and J shed 1 base, with 13 bases lying between them. The CDR3 is made up of 14 amino acids. CDR1 and CDR2 from the germline V gene are LNHDA and SQIVND (reference sequence). The origin of this receptor is a man between 18 and 29 years old in good health. Some clones in this sample may be carry-over from other donors' samples. Material: memory CD4+ T cells from PBMCs. The subset here: CD45RA-negative fraction. The chain couples TRBV19 to TRBJ2-7, with a weak D call TRBD1 (6 bases). The CDR3 DNA follows: TGTGCCAGTAGCCTCCGGGACAAGTCCTACGAGCAGTACTTC. This encodes CASSLRDKSYEQYF. Complete variable domain (other parts from reference TRBV19 and TRBJ2-7): DGGITQSPKYLFRKEGQNVTLSCEQNLNHDAMYWYRQDPGQGLRLIYYSQIVNDFQKGDIAEGYSVSREKKESFPLTVTSAQKNPTAFYLCASSLRDKSYEQYFGPGTRLTVT.